This T cell receptor beta chain was identified during a study of T cells in Graves' hyperthyroidism and ophthalmopathy. Study-level findings and limits: Within blood appeared most thyroid clonotypes that had expanded above 0.001. The model foresaw ophthalmopathy a median 6.5 months prior to onset.

The CDR3 extends over 14 amino acids. The V and J ends lost 6 bases and 7 bases, in that order; junction bases with no gene match: 8. Per germline, CDR1 LNHDA and CDR2 SQIVND (reference sequence). Worth noting for this clonotype: What it recognizes is unknown.

TCR beta CDR3 region amplification was performed from RNA transcripts. An initial round of RT-PCR targeting the TCR CDR3 relied on the HTBI primer set. TCRdb re-analysed the multiplex PCR reads in MiXCR, keeping a single row per CDR3 protein. This repertoire shows approximately 510,000 distinct CDR3 sequences, 40% to 50% found once; its top ten account for approximately 44%. Sample: peripheral blood or thyroid tissue (not recorded which). The chain links TRBV19 to TRBJ1-4; TRBD1 aligns across 7 bases. This sequence originates from an adult woman with Graves' disease, either hyperthyroidism or ophthalmopathy (not recorded which). For the CDR3, the DNA is TGTGCCAGTAGCTACAGGGGATCGGTTGAAAAACTGTTTTTT. Translated: CASSYRGSVEKLFF. The variable domain in full, completed from reference TRBV19 and TRBJ1-4, reads DGGITQSPKYLFRKEGQNVTLSCEQNLNHDAMYWYRQDPGQGLRLIYYSQIVNDFQKGDIAEGYSVSREKKESFPLTVTSAQKNPTAFYLCASSYRGSVEKLFFGSGTQLSVL.